Below, one T cell receptor beta chain is given with its context. This sample is part of a study of blood T cell repertoires in COVID-19. In the study's own analysis: Amplification from reference gene primers served as the basis for estimated nucleated cell counts. Repertoires were generated with immunoSEQ multiplex PCR, while TCRdb's copy carries only in-frame clones and drops some. The V and J calls and the clone size are those of that table, but D and trimming were determined from the DNA. Among around 200,000 clones listed, 84% were seen once. The CDR3 sequence is 14 residues long. V shed 4 bases and J shed 2 bases, with 8 bases lying between them. In germline, CDR1 is SGHTA, CDR2 FQGTGA.

The sample comprised peripheral blood. V and J are TRBV7-3 and TRBJ2-2; perhaps TRBD2 as D (5 bases). This clonotype was sampled from a human donor in a cohort sampled during active COVID-19. The CDR3 sequence is CASSSGLNTGELFF. The CDR3 bases are TGTGCCAGCAGCTCCGGACTTAACACCGGGGAGCTGTTTTTT.